This T cell receptor beta chain was profiled in a study of shared clonotypes between healthy human individuals. Study-wide results and caveats: For naive CD4 cells, roughly 5% of clonotypes were shared across a handful of donors. Sorted-subset samples were not fully sequenced, rarefaction indicated.

The naive CD8 population came from CD45RO-negative cells selected for CCR7, without terminally differentiated effector memory CD45RA+ cells. Every subset's genomic DNA went evenly onto several immunoSEQ plates. TCRdb's table, derived via immunoSEQ multiplex PCR, lists solely in-frame clones and lacks some. The sample holds 1.5 million to 2.5 million clones, about 95% seen once. The CDR3 length is 14 residues. Trimming shortened V by 0 bases and J by 3 bases, and 8 bases separated the two germline ends. The V gene's germline CDR1 is SGHDT and CDR2 YYEEEE. Concerning this clone: The antigen is unknown.

The clonotype was recovered from a man aged 18-30 years in good health. The sequencing input was naive CD8+ T cells sorted from blood. The genes are TRBV5-6 and TRBJ2-3; D is unclear. The CDR3, as DNA: TGTGCCAGCAGCTTGGTGCACTTAACAGATACGCAGTATTTT. Amino acids: CASSLVHLTDTQYF. The variable domain in full, completed from reference TRBV5-6 and TRBJ2-3, reads DAGVTQSPTHLIKTRGQQVTLRCSPKSGHDTVSWYQQALGQGPQFIFQYYEEEERQRGNFPDRFSGHQFPNYSSELNVNALLLGDSALYLCASSLVHLTDTQYFGPGTRLTVL.